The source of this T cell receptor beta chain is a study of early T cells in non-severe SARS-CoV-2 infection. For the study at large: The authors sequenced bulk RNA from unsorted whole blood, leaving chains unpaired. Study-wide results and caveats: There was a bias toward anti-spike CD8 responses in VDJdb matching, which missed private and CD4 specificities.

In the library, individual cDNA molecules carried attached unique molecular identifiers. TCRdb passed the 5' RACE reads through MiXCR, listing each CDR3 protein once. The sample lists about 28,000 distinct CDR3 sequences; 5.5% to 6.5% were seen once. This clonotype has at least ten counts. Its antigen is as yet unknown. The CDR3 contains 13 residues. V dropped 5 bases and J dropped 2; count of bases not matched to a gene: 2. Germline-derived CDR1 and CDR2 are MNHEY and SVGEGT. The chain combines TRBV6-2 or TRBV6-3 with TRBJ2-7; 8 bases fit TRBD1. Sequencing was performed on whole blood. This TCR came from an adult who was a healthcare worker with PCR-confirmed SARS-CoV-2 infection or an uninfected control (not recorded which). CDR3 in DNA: TGTGCCAGCAGTCGGACAGGGACCTACGAGCAGTACTTC. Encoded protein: CASSRTGTYEQYF.